The 4 T cell receptor beta chains given below trace back to one sample, sequenced in a study of blood T cell repertoires in COVID-19. Data came from immunoSEQ multiplex PCR; TCRdb stores just in-frame clones and leaves some out. The sample records about 240,000 clones, around 90% being singletons. The material sequenced was peripheral blood. The receptors here all came from a man aged 60 to 75 who had recovered from COVID-19.

This chain joins TRBV6-5 and TRBJ2-1, with 7 bases that match TRBD1. Germline CDR1 reads MNHEY; CDR2 reads SVGAGI. The CDR3 totals 16 residues. V was clipped by 2 bases and J by 1 base; unmatched bases: 5. The CDR3 DNA reads TGTGCCAGCAGTTACACGACAGGGAATTCCTACAATGAGCAGTTCTTC. This encodes CASSYTTGNSYNEQFF.

J is TRBJ2-1 and V is TRBV11-3; 12 nucleotides align to TRBD2. The CDR3 runs 16 residues. Trimming cost V 3 bases and J 9 bases; bases outside gene matches: 9. Germline V gives CDR1 SGHNT, CDR2 YENEEA. The CDR3 DNA reads TGTGCCAGCAGCTTGGGGCTAGCGGGGGGGCCCGGTGAGCAGTTCTTC. Its protein is CASSLGLAGGPGEQFF.

The V call is TRBV7-2, the J call TRBJ2-7, with D perhaps matching TRBD1 (6 bases). The CDR3 loop spans 13 amino acids. Trimming left V 3 bases short and J 7 bases short, with 13 bases between. Germline V lookup: CDR1 SGHTA, CDR2 FQGNSA. CDR3 amino acids: CASSFVGGGEQYF. CDR3 coding DNA: TGTGCCAGCAGCTTCGTAGGGGGTGGGGAGCAGTACTTC.

The table lists this clone with a count of one. V gene TRBV28 combines with J gene TRBJ1-5; D is unresolved. The CDR3 is made up of 12 amino acids. Germline CDR1 is MDHEN and CDR2 is SYDVKM. Between the trimmed V and J ends, which lost 3 bases and 7 bases, there was a span of 7 bases. CDR3 bases: TGTGCCAGCAGTTTGATGGGCCAGCCCCAGCATTTT. It encodes CASSLMGQPQHF.